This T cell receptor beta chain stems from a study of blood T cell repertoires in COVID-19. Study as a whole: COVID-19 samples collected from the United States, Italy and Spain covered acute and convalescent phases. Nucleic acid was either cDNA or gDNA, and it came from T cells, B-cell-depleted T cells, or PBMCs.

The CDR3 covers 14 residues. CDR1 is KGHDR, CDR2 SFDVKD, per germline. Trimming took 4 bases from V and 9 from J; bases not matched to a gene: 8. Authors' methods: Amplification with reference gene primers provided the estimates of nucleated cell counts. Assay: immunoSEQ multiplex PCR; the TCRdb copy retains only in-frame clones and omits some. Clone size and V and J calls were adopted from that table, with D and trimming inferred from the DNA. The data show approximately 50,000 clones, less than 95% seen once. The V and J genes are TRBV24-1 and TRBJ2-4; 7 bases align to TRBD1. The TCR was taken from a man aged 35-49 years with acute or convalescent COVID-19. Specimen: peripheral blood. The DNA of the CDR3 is TGTGCCACCAGTGACCAAAACAGGGGAGCCATTCAGTACTTC. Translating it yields CATSDQNRGAIQYF.